The 20 T cell receptor beta chains presented below share a single source sample, sequenced in a study of T cells after yellow fever vaccination. TCRdb re-derived calls from the 5' RACE reads in MiXCR, one entry per CDR3 protein. The sample includes around 250,000 distinct CDR3 sequences, about 7% of them seen just once. The starting material was CD4+ T cells sorted from PBMCs, obtained 15 days after the yellow fever booster vaccination. Receptors were obtained from a man aged 25 to 45 who received the YFV17D yellow fever vaccine.

This clonotype was detected only a few times. The chain has TRBV6-1 and TRBJ2-7, with 12 nucleotides matching TRBD2. V gave up 6 bases and J gave up 2 bases; unmatched junction bases: 8. The germline gives CDR1 MNHNS, CDR2 SASEGT. This CDR3 has 16 residues. The CDR3 is CASRPPASGRAYEQYF. In DNA form, the CDR3 reads TGTGCCAGCAGACCCCCGGCTAGCGGGAGGGCCTACGAGCAGTACTTC.

This clonotype was recorded at least ten times. The rearrangement joins TRBV20-1 to TRBJ2-4, with D perhaps matching TRBD2 (5 bases). Germline CDR1 DFQATT, CDR2 SNEGSKA (reference sequence). Trimming took 2 bases from V and 2 from J, leaving 7 bases between them. The CDR3 runs 13 residues. The CDR3 sequence is CSARREPKNIQYF. CDR3 DNA: TGCAGTGCTAGAAGGGAGCCCAAAAACATTCAGTACTTC.

This clonotype was recorded many times. Here the CDR3 reads CASSQVKGSTGELFF. The CDR3, as DNA: TGCGCCAGCAGCCAAGTAAAGGGGTCCACCGGGGAGCTGTTTTTT. This sequence joins TRBV4-3 and TRBJ2-2; weak D call: TRBD1 (5 bases). Between the trimmed V and J ends, which lost 1 base and 4 bases, there was a span of 10 bases. Germline V gene data show CDR1 as LGHNA and CDR2 as YSLEER. The CDR3 extends over 15 amino acids.

The chain couples TRBV7-2 to TRBJ1-3; weak D call: TRBD1 (5 bases). Germline V CDR1 and CDR2: SGHTA, FQGNSA. Trimming stripped 5 bases from V and 7 bases from J, with 15 bases between. The CDR3 has 14 amino acids. The chain's CDR3 is CASSPGLGRNTIYF. The DNA of the CDR3 is TGTGCCAGCAGCCCGGGACTGGGACGGAACACCATATATTTT.

This clonotype was picked up many times. J is TRBJ2-3 and V is TRBV29-1; no clear D. Germline CDR1 SQVTM, CDR2 ANQGSEA. The length of the CDR3 is 14 residues. Trimming removed 4 bases from V and 2 bases from J, with 13 bases in between. CDR3 residues: CSVAQGPPTDTQYF. The CDR3 bases are TGCAGCGTTGCGCAAGGTCCCCCCACAGATACGCAGTATTTT.

This clonotype has at least ten counts. The chain couples TRBV29-1 to TRBJ2-1, with 7 bases lining up with TRBD1. The CDR3 covers 10 residues. J lost 7 bases, V lost 7 bases, and 1 base had no gene match. Per the germline V gene, CDR1 is SQVTM and CDR2 is ANQGSEA. The chain's CDR3 is CSGQGNEQFF. The CDR3 nucleotides are TGCAGCGGACAGGGAAATGAGCAGTTCTTC.

The chain has TRBV24-1 and TRBJ2-1, with D perhaps matching TRBD1 (6 bases). CDR1 is KGHDR, CDR2 SFDVKD, per germline. The ends were cut back, 5 bases at V and 3 bases at J, with 10 bases in the middle. The CDR3 totals 14 residues. CDR3 nucleotides: TGTGCCACCAGTGTGGGGGACATCTACAATGAGCAGTTCTTC. Translating gives CATSVGDIYNEQFF.

This clonotype was observed a handful of times. The chain recombines TRBV29-1 with TRBJ2-1; 7 nucleotides align to TRBD2. Unmatched junction bases numbered 6, after V lost 4 bases and J lost 0 bases. The CDR3 runs to 15 residues. Per germline, CDR1 SQVTM and CDR2 ANQGSEA. CDR3 DNA sequence: TGCAGCGTTGGTTGGGGGGGAGACTCCTACAATGAGCAGTTCTTC. Its protein product is CSVGWGGDSYNEQFF.

This clonotype occurred a few times. The chain links TRBV10-3 to TRBJ2-7; D possibly corresponds to TRBD2 (5 bases). Germline values: CDR1 ENHRY, CDR2 SYGVKD. Between the trimmed V and J ends, which lost 8 bases and 6 bases, there was a span of 11 bases. The CDR3 is 11 amino acids. CDR3 protein: CAIQRVGEQYF. The CDR3 bases are TGTGCCATCCAGAGGGTGGGCGAGCAGTACTTC.

This chain uses TRBV12-3 or TRBV12-4 with TRBJ2-2; 8 nucleotides match TRBD1. The CDR3 covers 15 residues. Trimming took 6 bases from V and 7 from J; bases not matched to a gene: 10. The CDR3 nucleotides read TGTGCCAGCAGAAAAACTGGGACAGGTGGCGGGGAGCTGTTTTTT. It is translated as CASRKTGTGGGELFF.

This chain uses TRBV7-2 with TRBJ2-7; TRBD2 agrees at 9 bases. In germline, CDR1 is SGHTA, CDR2 FQGNSA. The CDR3 spans 16 residues. Trimming took 1 base from V and 7 from J; bases not matched to a gene: 11. Here the CDR3 reads CASSLGASGAMGEQYF. DNA for the CDR3: TGTGCCAGCAGCTTAGGCGCTAGCGGGGCAATGGGGGAGCAGTACTTC.

In this sample, this clonotype turned up many times. The rearrangement uses TRBV27 and TRBJ2-1; D is undetermined. V shed 2 bases and J shed 3 bases, with 8 bases lying between them. This CDR3 comprises 14 residues. Germline CDR1 reads MNHEY; CDR2 reads SMNVEV (reference sequence). CDR3 loop: CASSLKAYYNEQFF. The CDR3 nucleotides are TGTGCCAGCAGTTTAAAGGCCTACTACAATGAGCAGTTCTTC.

This clonotype has more than one count but fewer than ten. The chain is built from TRBV24-1 and TRBJ2-1; D may match TRBD1 or TRBD2 (6 bases each). The V gene's germline CDR1 is KGHDR and CDR2 SFDVKD. V gave up 4 bases and J gave up 8 bases, with 20 bases separating them. The CDR3 totals 16 residues. The CDR3 loop reads CATSDPVRGEMDEQFF. The CDR3 region has the DNA TGTGCCACCAGTGACCCCGTTAGGGGGGAAATGGATGAGCAGTTCTTC.

This clonotype was seen many times. The chain employs TRBV7-9 and TRBJ2-2, with D hard to call. Trimming pared 5 bases from V and 6 bases from J, leaving 16 bases between. Germline V lookup: CDR1 SEHNR, CDR2 FQNEAQ (reference sequence). The CDR3 has 15 amino acids. CDR3 sequence: CASSPTRTAAGELFF. CDR3 nucleotide sequence: TGTGCCAGCAGCCCCACGAGGACCGCAGCCGGGGAGCTGTTTTTT.

This clonotype showed up just a few times. The rearrangement joins TRBV6-2 or TRBV6-3 to TRBJ1-2; possibly TRBD1 for D (6 bases). Germline-derived CDR1 and CDR2 are MNHEY and SVGEGT. There are 12 residues in the CDR3. V dropped 7 bases and J dropped 7 bases, with 13 bases sitting between them. CDR3 amino acids: CASKRTERGYTF. DNA of the CDR3: TGTGCCAGCAAACGGACAGAGCGTGGCTACACCTTC.

This clonotype was recorded a few times. The rearrangement links TRBV6-2 or TRBV6-3 to TRBJ2-2, with TRBD1 matching 10 bases. V lost 6 bases and J lost 2; bases outside the gene matches: 3. The CDR3 runs 15 residues. The germline V gene encodes CDR1 MNHEY and CDR2 SVGEGT. The CDR3 protein is CASRRTGGNTGELFF. In DNA, the CDR3 is TGTGCCAGCAGGAGGACAGGGGGAAACACCGGGGAGCTGTTTTTT.

In its sample, this clonotype was seen many times. One junction end does not reproduce the germline sequence, and a read error may be involved. V usage is TRBV7-7 and J usage is TRBJ2-3; weak D call: TRBD1 (5 bases). Germline V CDR1 and CDR2: SSHAT, FNYEAQ (reference sequence). This CDR3 has 13 residues. The CDR3 is CASSRPGTDTQYF. The CDR3 DNA reads as TGTGCTAGCAGCCGGCCAGGGACAGATACGCAGTATTTT.

This clonotype has a count of ten or more. This chain links TRBV10-3 with TRBJ2-6; 7 positions match TRBD2. The V gene end was trimmed by 8 bases and the J gene end by 0 bases; junction bases not matched to a gene: 7. Per germline, CDR1 ENHRY and CDR2 SYGVKD. This CDR3 region has 16 residues. As DNA, the CDR3 is TGTGCCATCGGCGGGAGCCGGAACTCTGGGGCCAACGTCCTGACTTTC. Translated: CAIGGSRNSGANVLTF.

This clonotype came up many times. The chain combines TRBV9 with TRBJ2-7, with 9 bases matching TRBD2. The CDR3 spans 15 residues. V gave up 4 bases and J gave up 5 bases; unmatched junction bases: 10. Per the germline V gene, CDR1 is SGDLS and CDR2 is YYNGEE. The CDR3 nucleotides are TGTGCCAGCAGCACATACGGGACTAGCATTGACGAGCAGTACTTC. This gives the protein CASSTYGTSIDEQYF.

This clonotype was counted at least ten times. The rearrangement links TRBV7-2 to TRBJ2-1; D might be TRBD2 (5 bases). The CDR3 has 14 residues. CDR1 and CDR2 from the germline V gene are SGHTA and FQGNSA. V was pared by 7 bases and J by 8 bases, with 18 bases between. Here the CDR3 DNA reads TGTGCCAGCACCCCTTCACGAGGGCCCCATGAGCAGTTCTTC. This translates into CASTPSRGPHEQFF.